The 2 T cell receptor beta chains below all came from one sample that was sequenced in a study of regulatory dendritic cells for organ transplantation. Generated by immunoSEQ multiplex PCR, the TCRdb table keeps only in-frame clones and is missing some. The table has roughly 35,000 clones, 70% to 90% seen once. Sample: naive CD4+ T cells from blood. Documented subset: CD45RA+ naive T cells. The receptors here all came from a human donor in good health.

The V call is TRBV6-5, the J call TRBJ2-5; D unclear. V lost 4 bases and J lost 0, with 12 bases in between. Germline V gives CDR1 MNHEY, CDR2 SVGAGI. This CDR3 contains 15 residues. CDR3 sequence: CASSFASQYQETQYF. In DNA, the CDR3 is TGTGCCAGCAGTTTCGCGAGCCAGTACCAAGAGACCCAGTACTTC.

V gene TRBV27 combines with J gene TRBJ2-3; weak D call: TRBD1 (6 bases). This CDR3 region has 12 residues. Trimming stripped 5 bases from V and 7 bases from J, with 10 bases between. Germline V gene lookup returns CDR1 MNHEY and CDR2 SMNVEV (reference sequence). DNA of the CDR3: TGTGCCAGCAGTAACAGGGCCAATACGCAGTATTTT. It yields the protein CASSNRANTQYF.